This passage covers 6 T cell receptor beta chains from one sample sequenced in a study of blood T cell repertoires in COVID-19 (dated by TCRdb to about 2020). The library came from the immunoSEQ multiplex PCR assay. The clones in this table, taken by TCRdb from immuneACCESS, are in-frame only. Not every clone is retained; where verified, under half of the shortfall comes from an unresolved V gene, and the cause of the rest is unknown. The table for this sample lists about 280,000 clones; less than 85% of them were counted only once. The ten largest clones add up to around 2.5% of the sample. The source material was PBMCs or T cells enriched from blood (not recorded which). The receptor source for this set is a woman aged 45-65 years who had recovered from COVID-19.

CDR3 nucleotide sequence: TGTGCCAGAAGCCCCGATCCGTCAAAGGTCTCTCGATCGAGGTTCATGAACACTGAAGCTTTCTTT. Amino acid sequence: CARSPDPSKVSRSRFMNTEAFF. The chain employs TRBV5-3 and TRBJ1-1; D unresolved. TRBV5-3 is an open reading frame, and its role is uncertain. This CDR3 has 22 residues. Between the trimmed V and J ends, which lost 4 bases and 0 bases, there was a span of 34 bases.

The V call is TRBV7-3, the J call TRBJ2-1; 10 bases align to TRBD1. V shed 5 bases, J shed 10 bases, and the junction held 17 bases outside the gene matches. The CDR3 has 17 residues. Germline CDR1 reads SGHTA; CDR2 reads FQGTGA. CDR3 in amino acids: CASSADRDRGLRGEQFF. The CDR3 coding sequence is TGTGCCAGCAGCGCCGACCGGGACAGGGGACTACGAGGAGAGCAGTTCTTC.

This clone was detected only once. The chain recombines TRBV25-1 with TRBJ2-2, with 13 bases aligning to TRBD2. This CDR3 has 18 residues. Germline CDR1 reads MGHDK; CDR2 reads SYGVNS. The trim removed 2 bases at V and 6 bases at J, leaving 9 bases unmatched. The CDR3 DNA sequence: TGTGCCAGCAGTGAACCGACTAGCGGGGGGCCCTTTCCCGGGGAGCTGTTTTTT. Translating gives CASSEPTSGGPFPGELFF.

In the case of this clone: One junction end disagrees with the germline gene, perhaps due to a read error. The V and J genes are TRBV11-2 and TRBJ1-6; D is ambiguous. The CDR3 runs to 12 residues. Germline V gene data show CDR1 as SGHAT and CDR2 as FQNNGV. DNA of the CDR3: TGTGCCAGCAGCCAAGCCCGGGAACGACCGGCATTT. It translates to CASSQARERPAF.

This chain links TRBV6-5 with TRBJ1-2; 7 nucleotides match TRBD1. Germline assignment: CDR1 MNHEY and CDR2 SVGAGI. With V trimmed by 7 bases and J by 7 bases, 6 bases remained unmatched. CDR3 length: 12 residues. The CDR3 region has the DNA TGTGCCAGCACCAAAGGGGGCTCTGGCTACACCTTC. Translation: CASTKGGSGYTF.

This clone was picked up one time. The chain is built from TRBV6-5 and TRBJ2-1; D may be TRBD2 (5 bases). CDR1 and CDR2 (germline): MNHEY, SVGAGI. The V end was cut by 6 bases, the J end by 14 bases, with 20 bases between. The CDR3 has 13 residues. DNA for the CDR3: TGTGCCAGCAGCTATGATACGGACTCACGGGAGTTCTTC. As protein: CASSYDTDSREFF.